This T cell receptor beta chain originates from a study of spatial heterogeneity in lung cancer. Study overall: The donors comprised about 69 untreated early-stage non-small cell lung cancer patients.

This clonotype was detected ten times or more. This CDR3 spans 17 amino acids. Germline V gene lookup returns CDR1 DFQATT and CDR2 SNEGSKA (reference sequence). V was cut by 1 base and J by 6 bases, with 24 bases left in between. The time point denotes: blood at routine non-recurrence follow-up after resection. Unsorted whole RNA from tumor, nontumor lung or frozen PBMC underwent sequencing. The study tagged each TCR cDNA molecule with a unique molecular identifier. TCRdb called the 5' RACE reads again in MiXCR, with one record for every CDR3 protein. The sample lists more than 95,000 distinct CDR3 sequences, approximately 12% occurring once.

This clonotype originated in a male donor with early-stage non-small cell lung cancer. The sample consisted of PBMCs, taken at follow-up. The V gene is TRBV20-1, the J gene TRBJ1-2; D is undetermined. The CDR3 sequence: CSARGLGSSGFLDGYTF. The DNA of the CDR3 is TGCAGTGCTAGAGGGTTAGGCAGTTCTGGATTTCTCGATGGCTACACCTTC.